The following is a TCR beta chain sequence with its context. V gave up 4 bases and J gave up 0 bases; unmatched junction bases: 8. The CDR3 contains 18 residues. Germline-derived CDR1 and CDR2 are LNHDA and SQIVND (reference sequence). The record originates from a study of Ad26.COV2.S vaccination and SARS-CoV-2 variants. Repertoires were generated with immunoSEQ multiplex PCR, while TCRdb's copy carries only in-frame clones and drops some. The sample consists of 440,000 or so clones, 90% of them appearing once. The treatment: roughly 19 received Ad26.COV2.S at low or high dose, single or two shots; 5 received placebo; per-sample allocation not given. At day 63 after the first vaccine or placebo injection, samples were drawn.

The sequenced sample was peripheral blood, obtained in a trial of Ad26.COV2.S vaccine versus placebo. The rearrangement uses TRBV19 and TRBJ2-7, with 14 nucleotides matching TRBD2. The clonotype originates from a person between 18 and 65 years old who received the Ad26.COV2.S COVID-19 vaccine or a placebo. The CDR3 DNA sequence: TGTGCCAGTAGTACTTCGGGACTAGCGGGAGAGGGCTCCTACGAGCAGTACTTC. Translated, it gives CASSTSGLAGEGSYEQYF.